This T cell receptor beta chain derives from a study of long-term antiretroviral therapy in people with HIV (dated by TCRdb to between 2022 and 2023). Some background on the complete study: The earliest samples were collected roughly a decade before the 2015 WHO recommendation for immediate ART, at a time when ART was usually postponed until CD4 counts fell. Test extractions of a monoclonal T-cell line alongside about 30 polyclonal samples showed no cross-contamination during QIAcube processing. A retrospective serial study tested whether ART initiation and durable HIV suppression were associated with changes in peripheral blood TRB repertoire composition and diversity. From a few dozen adults with confirmed HIV infection, the cohort provided 150 to 200 cryopreserved PBMC samples, gathered serially across a mean of about six years (range 1-12). About two fifths of the roughly 30 participants with HIV were female. What the authors observed across the whole study: The samples span the years 2004 to 2017, and the ART regimens used may be less effective than current regimens. Starting ART was linked to a significant rise in TRB diversity, yet even with long-term ART the diversity remained significantly lower than in transplant donor controls. Because cell numbers in pre-ART samples were limited, unsorted PBMC were profiled instead of sorted CD4+ and CD8+ T cells. Inferences about post-ART repertoire changes are limited because no data were available on ART adherence, viral resistance or therapy changes. Limited PBMC availability meant only the TCR beta chain was sequenced, without alpha chain pairing. CDR3 length ranges in HIV repertoires were narrower than in controls, and network structure suggested an antigen-experienced repertoire with only a slight naive shift after ART. The repertoire was dominated across all time points by expanded TRB clones identified before ART initiation, although this dominance was seen to fluctuate and to decrease in many PLHIV after ART.

The immunoSEQ hsTCRB v3.0 assay was used at survey level resolution to sequence the TRB variable region. TRB sequencing targeted a depth of roughly 35,000-55,000 T-cell genomes per sample. Pooled TRB libraries were sequenced on an Illumina MiSeq with a v3 150-cycle kit. Under the source paper's analysis protocol: Repertoire analysis was run in R within a reproducible Nextflow workflow that covered QC, data transformation and analysis. LymphoSeq2, an R package for AIRR-Seq data exploration, was used to implement custom analyses. After excluding a few samples that yielded fewer than 5000 total TRB sequences, under 200 HIV repertoires remained for analysis. Of the 188 retained HIV repertoires, approximately 57 were collected before and 120 to 130 after ART initiation. Each repertoire was downsampled to 5000 TRB nucleotide sequences, and summary statistics were averaged across 100 downsampling iterations. TRB sequences were retained for analysis only if CDR3 regions of at least seven amino acids were present. Two measures captured diversity: a Shannon entropy-derived clonality score and the Gini coefficient. Repertoire networks linked the top 5000 CDR3 amino acid sequences whenever two sequences differed by an edit distance of one. For TRB CDR3 amino acid sequences, GLIPH2 was used to predict antigen specificity groups and MHC restriction. To flag known CMV, EBV, HIV or tissue antigen associations, CDR3 amino acid sequences were matched against VDJdb and McPAS-TCR. Pre-ART, post-ART and control groups were compared with Wilcoxon signed-rank tests and Holm-Bonferroni correction. Imported from immuneACCESS, the table was reduced by TCRdb to in-frame sequences with V and J called. These copies leave out some clones; in studies compared against another copy, an unresolved V gene accounts for under half, and the cause of the remainder is not known. V, J and clone size are taken as reported in that table, and D and trimming were inferred from the DNA itself. For this sample the table gives 20,000 to 25,000 clones, of which about 80% were detected only once. In total, the top ten clones hold 11% of the sample.

A word on this clone: No cognate antigen has been identified for it. Base qualities are not recorded, but no much larger clone differs from it by a single base.

Inclusion was restricted to participants for whom at least one PBMC sample before ART initiation and at least two post-ART samples were available. Treatment was received in the United States of America by all participants with HIV. Before DNA extraction, cryopreserved samples of roughly 0.9-11 million PBMC were thawed and washed. At the time of the earliest PBMC sample, participants with HIV were aged between about 20 and 54 years. Each participant contributed PBMC samples from 1-4 timepoints before ART initiation and 2-8 timepoints after ART initiation, with a median of 7 samples. Serial HIV viral load, CD4+ T-cell count, ART history and demographic data were obtained for every participant. Genomic DNA was extracted from unsorted PBMC with a Qiagen kit on a QIAcube, processed in batches of 12 samples. V trim: 4 bases; J trim: 3 bases; unmatched bases: 0. The CDR3 sequence holds 13 residues, the cysteine and phenylalanine included. Only CDR3 DNA is held: 39 bases, read in frame from base 1. According to the germline V gene, CDR1 reads ENHRY and CDR2 reads SYGVKD.

Sequencing was performed on unsorted PBMCs, taken 1.1 years before starting antiretroviral therapy. The source is a woman in her 40s with HIV. Rearrangement joined TRBV10-3 to TRBJ2-5, with 9 central nucleotides matching TRBD2. CDR3 protein: CAISASGEETQYF. The DNA sequence is as follows: TGTGCCATCAGTGCTAGCGGGGAAGAGACCCAGTACTTC.